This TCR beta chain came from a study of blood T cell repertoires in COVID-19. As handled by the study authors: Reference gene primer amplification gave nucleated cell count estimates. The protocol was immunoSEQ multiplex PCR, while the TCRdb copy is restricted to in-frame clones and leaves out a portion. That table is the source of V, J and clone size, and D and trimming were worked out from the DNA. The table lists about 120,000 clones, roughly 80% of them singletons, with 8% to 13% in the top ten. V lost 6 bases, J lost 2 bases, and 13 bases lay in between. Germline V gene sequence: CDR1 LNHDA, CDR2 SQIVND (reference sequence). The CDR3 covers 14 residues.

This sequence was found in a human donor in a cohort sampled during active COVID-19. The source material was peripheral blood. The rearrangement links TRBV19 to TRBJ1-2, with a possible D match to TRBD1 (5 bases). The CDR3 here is CASRTGGTNYGYTF. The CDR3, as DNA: TGTGCCAGTAGGACCGGGGGAACGAACTATGGCTACACCTTC.